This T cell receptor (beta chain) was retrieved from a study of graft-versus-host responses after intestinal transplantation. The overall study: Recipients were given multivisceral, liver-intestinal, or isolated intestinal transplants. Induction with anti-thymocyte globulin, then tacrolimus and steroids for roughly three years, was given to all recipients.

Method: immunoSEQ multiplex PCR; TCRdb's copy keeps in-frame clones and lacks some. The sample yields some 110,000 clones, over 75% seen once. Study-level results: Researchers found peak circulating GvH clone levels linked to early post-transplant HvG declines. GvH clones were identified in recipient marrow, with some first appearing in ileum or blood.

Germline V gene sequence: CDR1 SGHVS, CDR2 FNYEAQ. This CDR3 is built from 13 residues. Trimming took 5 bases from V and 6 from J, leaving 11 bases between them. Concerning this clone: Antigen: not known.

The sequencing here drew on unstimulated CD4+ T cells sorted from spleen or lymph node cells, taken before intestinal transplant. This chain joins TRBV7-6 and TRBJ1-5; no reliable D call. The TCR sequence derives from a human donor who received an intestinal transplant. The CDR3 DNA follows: TGTGCCAGCAGCCCGGGCCTTTCTCAGCCCCAGCATTTT. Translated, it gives CASSPGLSQPQHF.